The subject of this entry is one T cell receptor (beta chain). Its antigen is still unknown. No base qualities exist here, and no much larger clone lies one base off it. The sample is drawn from a study of cytomegalovirus exposure and HLA in healthy donors (TCRdb year 2017). Background for the entire study: An earlier analysis of roughly 630 of the donors reported more than 250 Gb of sequence data and 117 million unique TCR beta sequences from 150 million to 200 million T cells. Around 330 gigabases of sequencing data and 70 million to 100 million unique TCR sequences made up an early release that covered roughly 670 HLA-typed donors. Among the approximately 400 genotyped donors, 75% to 90% belonged to the genetic ancestry cluster associated with self-reported Caucasian donors. The study aimed to test whether cataloging public T cell receptors could reveal signatures of past pathogen exposure. The study used immunosequencing to profile the T cell repertoires of 666 subjects and linked those repertoires to cytomegalovirus serostatus. Besides the first cohort of approximately 670 subjects, a separate validation cohort made up of around 120 different subjects was used. High-throughput TCR immunosequencing, statistical association of individual TCRs with disease status, and machine learning were combined to predict cytomegalovirus infection status. A later analysis re-examined previously published TCR beta repertoires from 500 to 700 donors and added high-resolution HLA genotyping to investigate patterns of TCR occurrence. The later analysis used no new phenotypic data to find candidate immune exposures, relying instead on TCR beta sequences and their occurrence across donors. To decide whether each TCR beta V gene segment behaved as functional or pseudogenic, an earlier analysis of some 580 of the donors relied on high-throughput TCR beta sequencing. Alongside the repertoire data, information on donor age, sex, ethnicity and CMV serostatus was compiled. A later genetic analysis took genome-wide SNP genotypes for about 55% of the 666 donors and used that subset as a discovery cohort. All discovery cohort repertoires had been generated using a single sequencing platform. HLA typing covered class I and class II loci at four-digit resolution. The number of typed donors differed by locus: about 629-630 for A, B, C, DRB1 and DQB1; 522 for DQA1; roughly 600 for DPA1; and 450 to 480 for DPB1. Because of strong linkage in the cohort, a few DR-DQ haplotypes were treated as single units for association and clustering. Across roughly 420 genotyped donors of the cohort, an average of about 240,000 unique TCR beta nucleotide sequences per donor were sequenced, and approximately 17% of those sequences were non-productive. Results the study describes overall, beyond this receptor: A later genetic analysis associated a missense DCLRE1C variant with V-gene and J-gene trimming of TCR beta chains, and an independent cohort replicated the association. Assigning TCR associations to individual alleles was difficult when HLA alleles, especially DR and DQ, strongly co-occurred. Compared with equally common non-associated chains, HLA-associated TCR beta chains in a later analysis were more clonally expanded and had lower generation probabilities. In a later analysis, several top co-occurrence clusters were reported to appear linked to parvovirus B19, influenza, CMV and Epstein-Barr virus. According to a later analysis, most CMV-associated TCR beta chains appeared to be HLA-restricted, and the HLA associations seemed to be driven largely by CMV exposure. In a later analysis, TCR association rates were found to vary across HLA loci, with the most associated TCRs seen for DRB1 alleles and the fewest for HLA-C alleles. A group of highly shared sequence variants was considered likely to be a technical artifact of the sequencing pipeline. At a false discovery rate of 0.05, a later analysis linked under 20,000 TCR beta sequences to specific HLA alleles. The classifier was reported to diagnose cytomegalovirus status with high specificity and sensitivity in both the original cohort and the validation cohort. Only TCR beta chains were sequenced in this cohort, and the absence of alpha or paired-chain data limited detectable features. The study gave a list of more than 150 TCR beta chains associated with cytomegalovirus. A later genetic analysis reported fewer N-insertions in productive TCRs among donors in an Asian-associated ancestry cluster than the roughly 620-donor mean. Across donors, most TCR sequences were observed very rarely, whereas some public TCRs were present in many individuals. Correlated functional status among segregating V segments might reflect linkage disequilibrium, but an unknown experimental factor could not be ruled out. According to the authors, the approach could potentially be generalized to other disease states and immunological phenotypes. The only immune exposure information available for the cohort was CMV serostatus. Sequencing depth was assumed to be roughly uniform across donors in the presence/absence analyses, though that assumption may not hold. Because the 87-base-pair reads could not distinguish some IMGT-functional V segments, including TRBV6-2 and TRBV6-3, those segments were excluded. Because counts were too low, 15 to 20 rarely observed V segments, including chromosome 9 orphons, were left out of the earlier analysis of 587 of the donors. In vitro tests confirmed that a few of the cytomegalovirus-associated TCR beta chains recognize cytomegalovirus antigens. An earlier analysis of around 500 of the donors showed that most TCR beta V segments appeared in productive rearrangements either about 87% or about 30% of the time, which broadly matched IMGT annotations. A further reported finding was that TCR beta sequences accurately predicted the HLA-A and HLA-B alleles for most subjects in the first cohort. Because HLA typing was unavailable for some donors at each locus, only the typed subset was used in association tests.

To prepare the library, the immunoSEQ multiplex PCR assay was applied. A mixture of 60 forward primers for TCR Vbeta segments and 13 reverse primers for TCR Jbeta segments was used in the multiplex PCR. The CDR3 region of rearranged TCR beta genes was amplified from genomic DNA by a multiplex PCR assay. On the Illumina HiSeq System, the amplified TCR beta libraries were sequenced as 87-base-pair reads. The source study handled its data this way. Across the 600 to 700 repertoires, a later analysis counted tens of millions of unique TCR beta chains, some 11 million of which were shared by at least two donors. A nearest-neighbor algorithm error-corrected the raw reads and collapsed the reads into unique sequences, merging closely related sequences to remove PCR and sequencing errors. To assign V, D and J gene segments, CDR3 sequences were aligned to IMGT reference sequences. Each retained sequence needed at least a six-nucleotide match to both a V gene segment and a J gene segment. A rearrangement counted as productive if the CDR3 had no stop codons and remained in frame with V and J, and every other rearrangement counted as non-productive. CDR3 was defined by IMGT convention, running from the second conserved V-encoded cysteine to the conserved J-encoded phenylalanine. Sequences without an unambiguous match to a single V gene segment were excluded from the earlier analysis of a few hundred of the donors. In an earlier analysis of several hundred of the donors, V segments were called functional above 56.7% productive rearrangements and were called segregating when the between-donor standard deviation exceeded 5%. A statistical classification framework was built to diagnose cytomegalovirus status from the catalog of TCR beta chain sequences. A later analysis assigned V and J genes by comparing TCR nucleotide sequences with IMGT/GENE-DB human TR gene sequences. Using the TCRdist pipeline, a later analysis assigned CDR3 sequences along with most-parsimonious VDJ recombination scenarios. In a later analysis, each TCR beta chain was defined by its CDR3 amino acid sequence together with its V-gene family, and reads without a unique V-gene family were excluded. To address suspected cross-contamination and a sequencing artifact, a later analysis removed a few hundred highly shared, low-generation-probability nucleotide sequences. For each public chain, a later analysis derived a clonal expansion index from normalized ranks of inferred template counts within each repertoire. A later analysis computed generation probabilities with a VDJ recombination model fitted to out-of-frame rearrangements, and checked the results against IGoR. In a later analysis, hypergeometric tests were used to score TCR-TCR, TCR-HLA and TCR-CMV co-occurrence, with a repertoire-size bias correction applied to TCR pairs. A later analysis estimated false discovery rates by permuting HLA or CMV assignments 20 times. A later analysis grouped co-occurring TCRs with DBSCAN, adding TCRdist sequence similarity when clustering within HLA-allele-positive subsets. Co-occurrence clustering excluded repertoires with fewer than 30,000 or more than 120,000 public chains, plus five with anomalous nucleotide sharing. TCRdb re-hosts the immuneACCESS table, in-frame sequences only. Its copies lack some clones; in the studies checked, an unresolved V gene accounts for under half of them, and the cause for the rest is not known. The V and J calls and the clone size are those of that table, but D and trimming were determined from the DNA. The sample includes about 110,000 clones, with about 80% observed a single time. The ten largest clones add up to 5.2% of the sample.

The CDR3 runs 14 residues from the cysteine to the phenylalanine. Only the CDR3 DNA stays, 42 bases, in frame from base 1. Taken from the germline V gene, the CDR1 and CDR2 loops are SGDLS and YYNGEE. V is clipped by 0 bases and J by 4 bases, and the sequence between their germline boundaries is 10 bases long. In total, approximately 690 healthy bone marrow donors made up the cohort. Cohort members were all nominally healthy when sampled, although unrecorded immune exposures were likely present. The donor was CMV seropositive and was included in the group of 289 seropositive cohort members. Every donor gave a peripheral blood sample, and the peripheral blood mononuclear cells from that sample were used for TCR beta sequencing. Genomic DNA was extracted from the blood cell samples with the Qiagen DNeasy Blood Extraction Kit.

This receptor was identified in a female donor in good health and CMV-seropositive. The sequenced sample consisted of PBMCs. The V gene is TRBV9 and the J gene is TRBJ1-2; the D gene cannot be named for sure. The CDR3 in this case is CASSVDGSVYGYTF. The DNA sequence follows: TGTGCCAGCAGCGTAGACGGGTCGGTCTATGGCTACACCTTC.